This T cell receptor (beta chain) was identified during a study of beta chain features in type 1 diabetes. Study results and caveats: Moderate but significant shortening of TCRB CDR3s was recorded in all four CD4+ subsets from Type 1 diabetes patients. Patients with type 1 diabetes carried fewer insertions and had more deletions at their VDJ junctions. TCRB repertoires of naive, central memory and Treg cells appeared more similar among patients than among healthy donors.

The sequenced template was cDNA made from the entire isolated RNA. Sequenced by immunoSEQ multiplex PCR; TCRdb stores in-frame clones only, minus some. This sample has about 660,000 clones; around an eighth occur once, and the top ten carry less than 0.04%. Trimming took off 2 bases at V and 4 bases at J, with 8 bases between the two ends. Germline V gene lookup returns CDR1 SGHTA and CDR2 FQGNSA. There are 13 residues in the CDR3. Based on CD45RO/CCR7/CD25/CD127/CD95/CD27, CD4+ regulatory, stem cell-like memory, naive and central memory cells were sorted. Every sorted population was more than 95% pure. This clone was counted between two and nine times. The antigen is unknown. Other DNA sequences in the sample encode the same CDR3.

Sequenced sample: naive CD4+ T cells from blood. The clonotype was recovered from a man between 18 and 35 years old with type 1 diabetes. The chain couples TRBV7-2 to TRBJ2-5; D might be TRBD2 (5 bases). CDR3 residues: CASSLSSGETQYF. Written as DNA, the CDR3 is TGTGCCAGCAGCTTAAGCAGCGGAGAGACCCAGTACTTC.